This TCR beta chain derives from a study of control samples from healthy donors and cancer patients. Method: immunoSEQ multiplex PCR; TCRdb's copy keeps in-frame clones and lacks some. The sample has around 110,000 clones, around 90% seen once. The receptor was derived from a woman in her 70s in good health. Material: blood.

The CDR3: CASSLGSPQETYEQYF. For the CDR3, the DNA is TGTGCCAGCAGCTTAGGAAGTCCACAGGAAACCTACGAGCAGTACTTC. V is TRBV5-4 and J is TRBJ2-7, with D perhaps TRBD1 (5 bases). Germline V gene data show CDR1 as SGHNT and CDR2 as YYREEE (reference sequence). V gave up 2 bases and J gave up 2 bases, with 17 bases separating them. The CDR3 extends over 16 amino acids.